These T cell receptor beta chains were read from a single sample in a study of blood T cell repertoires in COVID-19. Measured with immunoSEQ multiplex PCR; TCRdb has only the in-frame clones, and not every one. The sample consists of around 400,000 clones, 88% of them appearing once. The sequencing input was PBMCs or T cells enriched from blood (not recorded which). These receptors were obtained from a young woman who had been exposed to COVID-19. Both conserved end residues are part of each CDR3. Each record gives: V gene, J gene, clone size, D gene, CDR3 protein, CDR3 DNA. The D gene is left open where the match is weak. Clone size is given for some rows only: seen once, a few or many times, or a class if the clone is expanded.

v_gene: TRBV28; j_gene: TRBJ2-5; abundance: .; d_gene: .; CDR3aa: CASSLRETQYF; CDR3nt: TGTGCCAGCAGTTTGCGGGAGACCCAGTACTTC
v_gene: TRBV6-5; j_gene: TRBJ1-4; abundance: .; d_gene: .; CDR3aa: CASSYSSAATNEKLFF; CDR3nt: TGTGCCAGCAGTTACTCGTCTGCAGCAACTAATGAAAAACTGTTTTTT
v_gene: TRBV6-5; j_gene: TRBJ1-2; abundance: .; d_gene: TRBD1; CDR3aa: CASSPDRGPIYGYTF; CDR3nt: TGTGCCAGCAGTCCCGACAGGGGGCCCATCTATGGCTACACCTTC
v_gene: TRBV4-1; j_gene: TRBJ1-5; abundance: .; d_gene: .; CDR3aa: CASSPEAGEYQPQHF; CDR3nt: TGCGCCAGCAGCCCAGAGGCAGGGGAGTATCAGCCCCAGCATTTT
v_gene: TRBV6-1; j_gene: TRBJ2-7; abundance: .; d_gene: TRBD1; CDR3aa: CASSPGQGIYEQYF; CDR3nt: TGTGCCAGCAGTCCGGGACAGGGGATTTACGAGCAGTACTTC
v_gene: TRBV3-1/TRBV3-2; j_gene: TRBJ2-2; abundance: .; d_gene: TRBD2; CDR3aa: CASSQGTSVGELFF; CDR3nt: TGTGCCAGCAGCCAAGGGACTAGCGTCGGGGAGCTGTTTTTT
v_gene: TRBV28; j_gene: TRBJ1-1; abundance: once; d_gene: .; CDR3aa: CASSLLPKRAFF; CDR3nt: TGTGCCAGCAGTTTATTGCCAAAACGGGCTTTCTTT
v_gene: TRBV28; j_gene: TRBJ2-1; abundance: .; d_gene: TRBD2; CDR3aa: CASNQLAGGSYNEQFF; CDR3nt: TGTGCCAGCAACCAACTAGCGGGGGGTTCCTACAATGAGCAGTTCTTC
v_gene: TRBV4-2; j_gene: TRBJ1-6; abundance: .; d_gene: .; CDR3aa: CASSQEGRDYNSPLHF; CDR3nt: TGTGCCAGCAGCCAAGAGGGGAGGGATTATAATTCACCCCTCCACTTT
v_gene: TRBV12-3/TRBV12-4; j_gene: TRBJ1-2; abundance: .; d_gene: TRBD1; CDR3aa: CASRGGTGSYTF; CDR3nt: TGTGCCAGCAGGGGAGGGACAGGGAGCTACACCTTC
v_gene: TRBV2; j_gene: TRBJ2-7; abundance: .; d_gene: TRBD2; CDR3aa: CASRNSVGTSGRYEQYF; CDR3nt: TGTGCCAGCAGGAACAGTGTCGGGACTAGCGGGAGATACGAGCAGTACTTC
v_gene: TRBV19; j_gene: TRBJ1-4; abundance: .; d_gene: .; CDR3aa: CASSIGNSFNEKLFF; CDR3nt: TGTGCCAGTAGTATTGGTAACAGCTTTAATGAAAAACTGTTTTTT
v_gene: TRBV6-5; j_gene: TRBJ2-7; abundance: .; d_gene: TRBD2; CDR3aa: CASSTGTSGPYEQYF; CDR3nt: TGTGCCAGCAGTACAGGGACTAGCGGGCCCTACGAGCAGTACTTC
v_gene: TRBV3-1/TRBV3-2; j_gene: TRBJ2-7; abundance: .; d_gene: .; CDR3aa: CAGMDSTYEQYF; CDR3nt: TGTGCCGGGATGGACAGTACCTACGAGCAGTACTTC
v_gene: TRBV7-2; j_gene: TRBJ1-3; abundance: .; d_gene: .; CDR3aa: CASSLTGRNTIYF; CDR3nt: TGTGCCAGCAGCTTAACGGGTAGAAACACCATATATTTT
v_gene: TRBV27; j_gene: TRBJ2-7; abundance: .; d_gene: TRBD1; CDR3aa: CASRTGTELHEQYF; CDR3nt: TGTGCCAGCAGAACCGGGACAGAACTCCACGAGCAGTACTTC
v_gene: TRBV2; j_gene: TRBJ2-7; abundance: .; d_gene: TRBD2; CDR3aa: CASSEVTGGDYEQYF; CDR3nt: TGTGCCAGCAGTGAAGTGACGGGAGGAGACTACGAGCAGTACTTC
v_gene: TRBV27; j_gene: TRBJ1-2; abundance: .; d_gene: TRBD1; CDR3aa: CASSLTGLNGYTF; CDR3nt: TGTGCCAGCAGTTTGACAGGGTTGAATGGCTACACCTTC
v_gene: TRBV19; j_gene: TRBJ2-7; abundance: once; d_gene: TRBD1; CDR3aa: CASSIGQGVTYEQYF; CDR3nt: TGTGCCAGTAGTATAGGCCAGGGGGTTACCTACGAGCAGTACTTC
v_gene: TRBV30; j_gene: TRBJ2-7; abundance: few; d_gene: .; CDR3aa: CAWRLGAPRNEQYF; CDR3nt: TGTGCCTGGAGATTAGGGGCCCCGCGCAACGAGCAGTACTTC
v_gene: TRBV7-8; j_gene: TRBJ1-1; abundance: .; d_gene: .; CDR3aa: CTVGGRNTEAFF; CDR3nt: TGCACTGTGGGGGGGAGGAACACTGAAGCTTTCTTT
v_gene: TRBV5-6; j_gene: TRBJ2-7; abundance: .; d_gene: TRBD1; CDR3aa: CASSLGDSWYEQYF; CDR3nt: TGTGCCAGCAGCTTGGGGGACAGTTGGTACGAGCAGTACTTC
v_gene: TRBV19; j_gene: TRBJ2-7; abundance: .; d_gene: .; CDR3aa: CASSIGPGFPYEQYF; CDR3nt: TGTGCCAGTAGTATAGGTCCAGGTTTTCCCTACGAGCAGTACTTC
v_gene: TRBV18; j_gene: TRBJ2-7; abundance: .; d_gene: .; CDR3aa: CASSPGVTYEQYF; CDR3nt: TGTGCCAGCTCACCCGGGGTTACCTACGAGCAGTACTTC
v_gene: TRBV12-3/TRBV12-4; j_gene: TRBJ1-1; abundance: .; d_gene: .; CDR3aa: CASRPQYTEAFF; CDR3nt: TGTGCCAGCAGACCTCAGTACACTGAAGCTTTCTTT
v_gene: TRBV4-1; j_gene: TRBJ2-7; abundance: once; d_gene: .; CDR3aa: CASSQEPGNYEQYF; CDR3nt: TGCGCCAGCAGCCAAGAACCGGGAAACTACGAGCAGTACTTC
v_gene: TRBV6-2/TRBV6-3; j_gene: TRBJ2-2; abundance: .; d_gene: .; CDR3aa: CASSVRQATGELFF; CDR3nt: TGTGCCAGCAGCGTAAGACAGGCCACCGGGGAGCTGTTTTTT
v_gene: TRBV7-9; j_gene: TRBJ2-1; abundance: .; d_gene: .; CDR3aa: CASSLEQSEQFF; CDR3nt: TGTGCCAGCAGCTTAGAACAGAGTGAGCAGTTCTTC
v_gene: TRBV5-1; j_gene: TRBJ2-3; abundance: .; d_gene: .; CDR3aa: CASSQGGTDTQYF; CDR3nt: TGCGCCAGCAGTCAAGGCGGGACAGATACGCAGTATTTT
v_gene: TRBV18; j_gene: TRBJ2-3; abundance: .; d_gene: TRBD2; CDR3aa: CASSGASGSTDTQYF; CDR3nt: TGTGCCAGCTCAGGAGCTAGCGGGAGTACAGATACGCAGTATTTT
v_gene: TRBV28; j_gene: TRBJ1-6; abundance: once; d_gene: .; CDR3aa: CASSDMGLGSPLHF; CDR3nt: TGTGCCAGCAGTGATATGGGCCTGGGCTCACCCCTCCACTTT
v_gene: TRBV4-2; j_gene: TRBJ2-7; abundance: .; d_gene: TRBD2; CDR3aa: CASSQDWGGYEQYF; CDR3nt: TGTGCCAGCAGCCAAGATTGGGGGGGGTACGAGCAGTACTTC
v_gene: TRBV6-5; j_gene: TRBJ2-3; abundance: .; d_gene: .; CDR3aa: CASSSRWRDTDTQYF; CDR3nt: TGTGCCAGCAGTTCTCGTTGGCGGGACACAGATACGCAGTATTTT
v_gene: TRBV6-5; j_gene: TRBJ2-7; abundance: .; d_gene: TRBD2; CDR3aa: CASNELAGGTYEQYF; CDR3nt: TGTGCCAGCAACGAACTAGCGGGAGGGACCTACGAGCAGTACTTC
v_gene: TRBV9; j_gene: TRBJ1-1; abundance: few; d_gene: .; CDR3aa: CASEGYMNTEAFF; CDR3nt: TGTGCCAGCGAGGGTTACATGAACACTGAAGCTTTCTTT
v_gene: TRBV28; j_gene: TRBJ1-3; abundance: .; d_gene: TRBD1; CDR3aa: CASSLWSGQRGNTIYF; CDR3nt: TGTGCCAGCAGTTTATGGTCGGGACAGAGAGGAAACACCATATATTTT
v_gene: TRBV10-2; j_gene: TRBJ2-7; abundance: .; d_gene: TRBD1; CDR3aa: CASTESATGYYEQYF; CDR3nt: TGCGCCAGCACCGAGAGTGCGACAGGGTACTACGAGCAGTACTTC
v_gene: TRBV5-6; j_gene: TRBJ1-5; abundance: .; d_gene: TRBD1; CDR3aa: CASSLGQGMQPQHF; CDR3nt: TGTGCCAGCAGCTTGGGACAGGGGATGCAGCCCCAGCATTTT
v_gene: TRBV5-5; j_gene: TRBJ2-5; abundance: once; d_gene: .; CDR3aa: CASSLDPTGYETQYF; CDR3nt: TGTGCCAGCAGCTTGGACCCGACAGGTTACGAGACCCAGTACTTC
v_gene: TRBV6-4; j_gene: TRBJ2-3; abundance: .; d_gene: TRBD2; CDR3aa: CASSDEREDGDTQYF; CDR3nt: TGTGCCAGCAGTGACGAGCGGGAGGACGGAGATACGCAGTATTTT
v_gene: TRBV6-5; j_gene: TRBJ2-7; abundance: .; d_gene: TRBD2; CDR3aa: CASSYMSSGGAYEQYF; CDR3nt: TGTGCCAGCAGTTACATGTCCAGCGGGGGGGCTTACGAGCAGTACTTC
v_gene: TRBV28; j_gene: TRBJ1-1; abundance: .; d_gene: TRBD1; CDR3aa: CASSLSGQGARTEAFF; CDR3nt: TGTGCCAGCAGTTTATCGGGACAGGGGGCTCGCACTGAAGCTTTCTTT